The source of this T cell receptor beta chain is a study of cytomegalovirus exposure and HLA in healthy donors. General study findings and limits: A link between a missense DCLRE1C variant and TCR beta V- and J-gene trimming emerged from a later analysis. Researchers had no immune exposure information except CMV serostatus available. Investigators reported 164 TCR beta chains as tied to cytomegalovirus.

The CDR3 totals 13 residues. Germline assignment: CDR1 GTSNPN and CDR2 SVGIG (reference sequence). The germline V and J ends were trimmed by 0 bases and 8 bases, with 13 bases remaining between them. Worth noting for this clone: Its specificity is unknown.

PCR used 60 Vbeta primers and 13 Jbeta primers. Sequencing used immunoSEQ multiplex PCR; TCRdb keeps in-frame clones, though not all of them. This sample has more than 50,000 clones, with 70% to 80% found just once. In nominal health when sampled, donors likely had unrecorded immune exposures nonetheless. The clonotype comes from a woman in her sixties or seventies in good health and CMV-seropositive. The sequenced sample consisted of PBMCs. The chain is built from TRBV30 and TRBJ1-2; D remains unclear. The CDR3 DNA reads as TGTGCCTGGAGTGTGAGGGCAGGTCTCGGCTACACCTTC. It translates to CAWSVRAGLGYTF.